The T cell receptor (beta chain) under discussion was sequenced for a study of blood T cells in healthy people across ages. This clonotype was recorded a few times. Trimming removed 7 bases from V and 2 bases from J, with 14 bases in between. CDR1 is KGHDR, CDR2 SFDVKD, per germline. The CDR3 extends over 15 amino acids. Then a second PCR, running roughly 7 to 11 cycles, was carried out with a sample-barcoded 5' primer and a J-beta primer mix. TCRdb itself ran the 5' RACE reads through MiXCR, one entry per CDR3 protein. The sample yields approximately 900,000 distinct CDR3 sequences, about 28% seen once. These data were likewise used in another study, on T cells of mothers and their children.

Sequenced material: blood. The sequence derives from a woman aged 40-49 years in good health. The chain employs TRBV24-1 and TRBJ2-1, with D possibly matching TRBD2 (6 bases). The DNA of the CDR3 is TGTGCCACCAGCCCCTCCGGGGGTACCTACAATGAGCAGTTCTTC. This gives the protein CATSPSGGTYNEQFF.